The 6 T cell receptor beta chains below all came from one sample that was sequenced in a study of cytomegalovirus exposure and HLA in healthy donors. Researchers ran the PCR with 60 Vbeta and 13 Jbeta primers. Clones were sequenced by immunoSEQ multiplex PCR, and TCRdb holds only the in-frame ones, with some missing. The sample consists of more than 85,000 clones, around 76% of them appearing once. Sequenced: PBMCs. These receptors were obtained from a woman aged 45-60 years in good health and CMV-seropositive.

The J gene is TRBJ1-2, the V gene TRBV27; 7 positions match TRBD1. The ends lost 6 bases at V and 6 bases at J; junction bases unmatched: 16. CDR3 length: 16 residues. Germline V gene lookup returns CDR1 MNHEY and CDR2 SMNVEV (reference sequence). In DNA, the CDR3 is TGTGCCAGCAGGGCTCGACAGGGTAGGGTTGGTCATGGCTACACCTTC. It translates to CASRARQGRVGHGYTF.

V gene TRBV18 combines with J gene TRBJ2-6; 8 bases align to TRBD1. This CDR3 is 17 amino acids long. V trimming: 6 bases; J trimming: 0 bases; junction bases outside the gene matches: 7. The germline V gene encodes CDR1 KGHSH and CDR2 LQKENI. In DNA, the CDR3 is TGTGCCAGCTCCAGCCTAGACAGGGGCTCTGGGGCCAACGTCCTGACTTTC. Residues: CASSSLDRGSGANVLTF.

The chain recombines TRBV7-8 with TRBJ1-2, with TRBD1 as a possible D gene (6 bases). Germline V gene lookup returns CDR1 SGHVS and CDR2 FQNEAQ. V shed 1 base and J shed 8 bases, with 17 bases lying between them. CDR3 length: 15 amino acids. This CDR3 is CASSLGGGRPAGYTF. DNA for the CDR3: TGTGCCAGCAGCTTAGGGGGGGGCAGGCCGGCGGGCTACACCTTC.

This clone appeared a single time. This chain links TRBV7-6 with TRBJ2-1, with D possibly TRBD2 on 6 matching bases. Germline V CDR1 and CDR2: SGHVS, FNYEAQ. CDR3 length: 15 residues. The V end lost 6 bases, the J end lost 6 bases, and 18 bases lay between the germline ends. The CDR3 nucleotides are TGTGCCAGCAGTCCCTGGCGGGGTAGCCGCAATGAGCAGTTCTTC. Encoded protein: CASSPWRGSRNEQFF. Combining the CDR3 with reference TRBV7-6 and TRBJ2-1 gives the whole variable domain GAGVSQSPRYKVTKRGQDVALRCDPISGHVSLYWYRQALGQGPEFLTYFNYEAQQDKSGLPNDRFSAERPEGSISTLTIQRTEQRDSAMYRCASSPWRGSRNEQFFGPGTRLTVL.

The chain is built from TRBV6-1 and TRBJ2-2; no clear D gene. Germline-derived CDR1 and CDR2 are MNHNS and SASEGT. CDR3 length: 14 amino acids. Trimming removed 5 bases at V and 5 bases at J, with 12 bases between. The CDR3 region has the DNA TGTGCCAGCAGTCCCCCCGGCAGGACCGGGGAGCTGTTTTTT. Translated: CASSPPGRTGELFF.

The chain joins TRBV6-5 to TRBJ2-7; 8 positions match TRBD1. V lost 4 bases, J lost 3 bases, and 11 bases stayed unmatched. The CDR3 has 16 residues. The germline gives CDR1 MNHEY, CDR2 SVGAGI. This chain's CDR3 is CASSSFRQGSVYEQYF. The CDR3 DNA reads TGTGCCAGCAGTTCCTTTCGACAGGGGAGCGTCTACGAGCAGTACTTC.